One and the same sample provided the 6 T cell receptor delta chains below, sequenced in a study of Vδ1+ human thymocytes. Study observations and caveats: Thymic TRG and TRD repertoires appeared highly polyclonal.

Their recognized antigens are unknown. Sequences come from RNA converted to cDNA by reverse transcription. Multiplex PCR used pooled V-gene forward primers and a constant-region reverse primer to amplify CDR3s. TCRdb re-called clones from the multiplex PCR reads via CATT. The table has tens of thousands of delta-chain clones, 15% seen once; the top ten hold around 0.5%. The sample taken for sequencing was Vdelta1+ gamma-delta thymocytes from the thymus. The subset: FACS-sorted CD3+ TCRalphabeta- TCRVdelta1+ TCRVdelta2- thymocytes. The receptors here all came from a boy under two years old who had congenital heart surgery.

As for this clone: One junction end disagrees with the germline gene, perhaps due to a read error. The J gene is TRDJ1, the V gene TRDV1, with 11 bases that match TRDD3. There are 22 residues in the CDR3. CDR1 and CDR2 (germline): TSWWSYY, QGS. The chain's CDR3 is CALGELCPSTGGYSPSTDKLIF. Written as DNA, the CDR3 is TGTGCCCTTGGGGAACTTTGTCCGAGTACTGGGGGATATAGCCCGAGCACCGATAAACTCATCTTT.

The chain couples TRDV1 to TRDJ1; 11 nucleotides agree with TRDD3. The CDR3 has 17 amino acids. V lost 3 bases and J lost 0; bases outside the gene matches: 6. Germline CDR1 TSWWSYY, CDR2 QGS. The CDR3 sequence: CALGEVGGYGNTDKLIF. CDR3 nucleotide sequence: TGTGCTCTTGGGGAGGTTGGGGGATACGGGAACACCGATAAACTCATCTTT.

This chain links TRDV1 with TRDJ1; TRDD3 aligns across 10 bases. V was clipped by 0 bases and J by 0 bases; unmatched bases: 25. CDR1 and CDR2 from the germline V gene are TSWWSYY and QGS. The length of the CDR3 is 24 residues. The CDR3 loop is CALGELIGGRTGGSETPYTDKLIF. In DNA form, the CDR3 reads TGTGCTCTTGGGGAACTAATAGGCGGTCGCACTGGGGGATCGGAAACCCCCTACACCGATAAACTCATCTTT.

This chain connects TRDV1 to TRDJ1, with 13 bases lining up with TRDD3. This CDR3 has 23 residues. The germline CDR1 and CDR2 sequences are TSWWSYY and QGS. Trimming cost V 0 bases and J 0 bases; bases outside gene matches: 19. The CDR3 is CALGELGSWYWGIRTGNTDKLIF. The CDR3 DNA reads as TGTGCTCTTGGGGAACTAGGGTCCTGGTACTGGGGGATACGCACAGGGAACACCGATAAACTCATCTTT.

This chain links TRDV1 with TRDJ1; 8 bases fit TRDD3. The trim removed 3 bases at V and 4 bases at J, leaving 34 bases unmatched. The CDR3 has 24 residues. Germline V CDR1 and CDR2: TSWWSYY, QGS. CDR3 nucleotides: TGTGCTCTTGGGGATTACATTCCCCTTGCGCTGGGGATACCAATAGGCCCCTCTCTCGATAAACTCATCTTT. Encoded protein: CALGDYIPLALGIPIGPSLDKLIF.

This clone has a handful of counts. This chain joins TRDV1 and TRDJ1, with 10 bases lining up with TRDD3. The CDR3 has 15 residues. The V gene end was trimmed by 5 bases and the J gene end by 2 bases; junction bases not matched to a gene: 5. Germline assignment: CDR1 TSWWSYY and CDR2 QGS. This CDR3 reads CALGSLLGDTDKLIF. The CDR3 nucleotides read TGTGCTCTTGGGTCGTTACTGGGGGATACCGATAAACTCATCTTT.